A single sample gave rise to the 8 T cell receptor beta chains below, sequenced in a study of T cells after yellow fever vaccination. Each CDR3 protein gets one entry after TCRdb re-called the 5' RACE reads with MiXCR. The sample comprises fewer than 350,000 distinct CDR3 sequences, about 8.7% of which are singletons, and roughly 17% rests with the top ten. The material sequenced was PBMCs, taken on the day of the first yellow fever vaccination. These receptor sequences come from a man younger than 30 who received the YFV17D yellow fever vaccine.

V usage is TRBV6-4 and J usage is TRBJ2-2; maybe TRBD1 (5 bases). The CDR3 loop spans 15 amino acids. V was cut by 6 bases and J by 4 bases, with 15 bases left in between. Per the germline V gene, CDR1 is MRHNA and CDR2 is SNTAGT. In nucleotides, the CDR3 is TGTGCCAGCAGCCTAACAGGTTCCCCCACCGGGGAGCTGTTTTTT. This encodes CASSLTGSPTGELFF.

The V gene is TRBV4-3, the J gene TRBJ1-1; D unresolved. The germline V gene encodes CDR1 LGHNA and CDR2 YSLEER. This CDR3 region has 14 residues. Trimming stripped 0 bases from V and 1 base from J, with 6 bases between. The CDR3 region is CASSQDHGNTEAFF. The CDR3 DNA reads TGCGCCAGCAGCCAAGATCACGGGAACACTGAAGCTTTCTTT.

This chain links TRBV29-1 with TRBJ2-5; D is uncertain. CDR3 length: 10 amino acids. V shed 7 bases and J shed 14 bases, with 17 bases lying between them. Germline V gene sequence: CDR1 SQVTM, CDR2 ANQGSEA. The DNA of the CDR3 is TGCAGCGGGCTAAAAGAGACCCCCTACTTC. This codes for CSGLKETPYF.

This clonotype has just a few counts. The chain is built from TRBV6-1 and TRBJ2-1; 14 positions agree with TRBD2. The CDR3 spans 18 residues. The V gene's germline CDR1 is MNHNS and CDR2 SASEGT. After removal of 6 bases from V and 2 bases from J, the junction contained 9 bases not matched to a gene. The DNA for the CDR3 is TGTGCCAGCAGCCGTGGGGGACTAGCGGGGGTGGCCTACAATGAGCAGTTCTTC. Its protein is CASSRGGLAGVAYNEQFF.

This clonotype occurred a few times. This chain links TRBV15 with TRBJ2-3, with TRBD1 identical over 7 bases. Germline CDR1 reads LNHNV; CDR2 reads YYDKDF (reference sequence). The CDR3 is made up of 16 amino acids. V lost 3 bases to trimming and J lost 2 bases; unmatched junction nucleotides: 8. CDR3: CATSSPQGYPTDTQYF. In DNA, the CDR3 is TGTGCCACCAGCAGTCCACAGGGGTACCCCACAGATACGCAGTATTTT.

This sequence joins TRBV27 and TRBJ2-7, with 7 positions matching TRBD1. This CDR3 comprises 14 residues. J gave up 2 bases and V 5 bases, and 6 bases lay outside the gene matches. CDR1 is MNHEY, CDR2 SMNVEV, per germline (reference sequence). The CDR3 DNA reads as TGTGCCAGCAGTCACAGACAGGGAACCTACGAGCAGTACTTC. Translating gives CASSHRQGTYEQYF.

This CDR3 is CASRYDKMNTEAFF. The CDR3 DNA reads as TGTGCCAGCAGGTACGACAAGATGAACACTGAAGCTTTCTTT. The V call is TRBV6-5, the J call TRBJ1-1; D is unclear. The CDR3 spans 14 residues. Trimming removed 6 bases at V and 0 bases at J, with 11 bases between. Germline CDR1 MNHEY, CDR2 SVGAGI.

At least ten counts were recorded for this clonotype. The chain joins TRBV6-5 to TRBJ1-3; possible D gene TRBD1, 5 bases. V lost 2 bases to trimming and J lost 7 bases, with 12 bases between them. The CDR3 is 14 residues long. In germline, CDR1 is MNHEY, CDR2 SVGAGI. CDR3 residues: CASSYMPGGNTIYF. CDR3 bases: TGTGCCAGCAGTTACATGCCTGGGGGGAACACCATATATTTT.